This entry describes one T cell receptor (beta chain). Its target is not known. This sample is part of a study of T cells after posttransplantation cyclophosphamide. Study results and limitations: Later blood repertoires were often dominated by clones from the donor CD8+ memory compartment.

Generated by immunoSEQ multiplex PCR, the TCRdb table keeps only in-frame clones and is missing some. This table holds approximately 56,000 clones, 85% to 95% found once. The ends lost 4 bases at V and 4 bases at J; junction bases unmatched: 10. From germline, CDR1 is MGHRA and CDR2 YSYEKL. The CDR3 sequence is 17 residues long. The sample consisted of PBMCs. This TCR was recovered from a woman under 40 in good health and a related stem cell transplant donor. The rearrangement links TRBV4-1 to TRBJ1-6; 7 bases are a match to TRBD1. The CDR3 nucleotides are TGCGCCAGCAGCCCCAGGGGGACCCTGCAGTATAATTCACCCCTCCACTTT. Its protein product is CASSPRGTLQYNSPLHF.